This TCR beta chain is drawn from a study of regulatory T cells in long-lasting Graves disease (dated by TCRdb to 2020 to 2022). The study in broad terms: Persistent Graves' disease meant more than 5 years of antithyroid drug treatment with TSH receptor autoantibodies that stayed positive. The study took place in China and was registered as a clinical trial. On average, persistent Graves' disease patients in the clinical cohort had been on antithyroid drugs for approximately 10 years. Peripheral blood TCR sequencing and RNA sequencing compared persistent Graves' disease patients with newly diagnosed Graves' disease patients. A total of some 33 samples were covered by TCR sequencing, comprising approximately 13 persistent and around 20 newly diagnosed Graves' disease patients.

Library preparation used multiplex PCR. TCRdb lists the instrument as Illumina HiSeq 4000. CDR3 regions were amplified by Arm-PCR with iRepertoire HTBI primers to construct TCR beta libraries. Before sequencing, the PCR products underwent gel purification. For the original study's pipeline: Gene usage analysis of CDR3 amino acid clonotypes relied on the roughly 60 TRBV and about 13 TRBJ segments identified across samples. Filtered high-quality paired reads were merged into contigs using COPE and FqMerger. Contigs were aligned with BLAST to IMGT TRBV, TRBD and TRBJ reference genes, and CDR3 was defined per IMGT. Any clonotype with a frequency above 0.1% was counted as a highly expanded clone. Shannon entropy was used to measure repertoire diversity, and the Gini coefficient was used to measure V-J evenness. Public clonotypes were defined as clonotypes shared by more than one individual. TCRdb ran its own pipeline on the public reads, namely fastp trimming at Q25 and MiXCR clone calling, and kept in-frame beta chains. Records with the same CDR3 protein are collapsed into one entry carrying the most frequent genes and DNA. TCRdb's processing, not the authors' own work, is the source of the V and J calls. The table for this sample lists a few hundred thousand distinct CDR3 sequences; about 23% of them were counted only once. About 29% of the sample is in the top ten clones.

Overall study results and their limits: Only peripheral blood was studied, because thyroid tissue, the primary lesion, was inaccessible. Sequencing and analysis were restricted to the TCR beta chain. The authors noted that the small sample size was a limitation that may lower accuracy. More public clonotypes were shared among persistent patients (roughly 2,700) than among newly diagnosed patients (roughly 1,000). Persistent disease showed preferential use of TRBV28, TRBJ1-2 and TRBJ2-5, whereas newly diagnosed disease favored TRBV20-1 and TRBJ2-1. Persistent Graves' disease patients showed lower TCR Shannon entropy and fewer highly expanded clones than newly diagnosed patients, suggesting clonal expansion.

Reading from cysteine to phenylalanine, the CDR3 counts 14 amino acids. CDR3 DNA only is kept here, 42 bases in frame from base 1. Compared with germline, V lacks 7 bases and J lacks 4 bases; bases without a gene match: 9. CDR1 MDHEN and CDR2 SYDVKM were looked up in the germline V gene. In its sample, this clonotype was seen many times. No cognate antigen has been identified for it. No clone much larger than this one lies a single base away; base qualities are absent. The time point label here, explained by the study, means: persistent/refractory GD, antithyroid drugs over 5 years with positive TRAb. For both TCR sequencing and RNA sequencing, RNA was extracted from PBMCs using TRIzol. The diagnosis of Graves' disease followed American Thyroid Association guidelines. Patients for the study were recruited at an endocrinology department in Xi'an, China. Each patient gave roughly 10 milliliters of peripheral blood, collected in an EDTA anticoagulant tube. PBMCs were isolated by Ficoll Paque Plus density gradient separation without further T cell sorting. An Agilent 2100 Bioanalyzer and agarose gel were used to assess RNA quality, and a NanoDrop 2000 was used to measure RNA concentration.

The TCR was taken from a woman between 40 and 55 years old with Graves disease. Donor details come from another sample of the same person, matched by shared clones. Specimen: peripheral blood mononuclear cells (PBMCs), collected when the disease was refractory, from a patient treated with antithyroid drugs. The sequence is built from TRBV28 and TRBJ2-7, with 8 bases aligning to TRBD1. The sequence in DNA is TGTGCCAGCACCCAACCGGGACAGGTTTACGAGCAGTACTTC. Translated, it gives CASTQPGQVYEQYF.